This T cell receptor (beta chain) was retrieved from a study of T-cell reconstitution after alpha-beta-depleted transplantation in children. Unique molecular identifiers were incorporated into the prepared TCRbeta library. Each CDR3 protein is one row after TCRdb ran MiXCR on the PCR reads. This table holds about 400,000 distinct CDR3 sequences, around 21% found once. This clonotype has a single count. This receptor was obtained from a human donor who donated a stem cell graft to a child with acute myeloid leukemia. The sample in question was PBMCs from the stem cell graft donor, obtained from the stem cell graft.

Here the CDR3 reads CATSGSQLGQYF. CDR3 DNA sequence: TGTGCCACCAGCGGCTCACAGTTGGGGCAGTACTTC. The J gene is TRBJ2-7, the V gene TRBV15, with D unresolved. There are 12 residues in the CDR3. Germline CDR1 and CDR2: LNHNV and YYDKDF (reference sequence). V was trimmed by 5 bases and J by 9 bases, leaving 14 bases between them.